These 32 T cell receptor beta chains came from one sample sequenced in a study of neoadjuvant nivolumab and ipilimumab in lung cancer. Libraries were prepared by immunoSEQ multiplex PCR; TCRdb keeps only in-frame clonotypes and omits some of them. The sample contains some 38,000 clones, roughly nine tenths of which appear only once. The starting material was peripheral blood, obtained before neoadjuvant nivolumab, alone or with ipilimumab. These receptors came from an adult with non-small cell lung cancer.

As to this clone: Relative to the germline gene, one junction end is altered; a read error may explain this. The V gene is TRBV5-4, the J gene TRBJ1-2, with D unresolved. From germline, CDR1 is SGHNT and CDR2 YYREEE (reference sequence). This CDR3 region has 13 residues. The CDR3 region is CASSSWDNDGYTF. CDR3 sequence (DNA): TGTGCCAGCAGCTCTTGGGATAACGATGGCTACACCTTC.

This chain links TRBV27 with TRBJ2-7; D may be TRBD1 (5 bases). The V and J ends lost 6 bases and 4 bases respectively, with 13 bases between them. The CDR3 is made up of 13 amino acids. Per germline, CDR1 MNHEY and CDR2 SMNVEV (reference sequence). The CDR3 region has the DNA TGTGCCAGCAGGGTCCCAGGGTTTTACGAGCAGTACTTC. Its protein product is CASRVPGFYEQYF.

This clone came up a few times. This chain joins TRBV10-3 and TRBJ1-1; D may be TRBD1 (5 bases). The V gene's germline CDR1 is ENHRY and CDR2 SYGVKD. There are 14 residues in the CDR3. Trimming took off 6 bases at V and 4 bases at J, with 15 bases between the two ends. The CDR3 DNA reads as TGTGCCATCAGCGACGGAGGGGTGAGCACTGAAGCTTTCTTT. Its protein is CAISDGGVSTEAFF.

This clone is a singleton in its sample. The chain has TRBV10-3 and TRBJ1-4; a possible D gene is TRBD1 (6 bases). From germline, CDR1 is ENHRY and CDR2 SYGVKD. V dropped 0 bases and J dropped 3 bases, with 8 bases sitting between them. The CDR3 has 15 residues. Here the CDR3 reads CAISESTGPNEKLFF. The CDR3 coding sequence is TGTGCCATCAGTGAGTCGACAGGACCTAATGAAAAACTGTTTTTT.

The chain uses TRBV13 and TRBJ2-1, with TRBD2 identical over 10 bases. There are 21 residues in the CDR3. Germline V gene sequence: CDR1 PRHDT, CDR2 FYEKMQ (reference sequence). V gave up 0 bases and J gave up 4 bases; unmatched junction bases: 18. DNA for the CDR3: TGTGCCAGCAGCTTAGGCGAATTCGGGACTAGCGTTCCCCCGAGGTACAATGAGCAGTTCTTC. This codes for CASSLGEFGTSVPPRYNEQFF.

The chain carries TRBV30 and TRBJ2-5; no clear D. Germline CDR1 GTSNPN, CDR2 SVGIG (reference sequence). The CDR3 runs to 14 residues. Trimming cost V 1 base and J 1 base, with 10 bases left between them. CDR3 bases: TGTGCCTGGAGTGATGAGGTTCCCCAAGAGACCCAGTACTTC. Its protein is CAWSDEVPQETQYF. The full variable domain, completed using reference TRBV30 and TRBJ2-5, is SQTIHQWPATLVQPVGSPLSLECTVEGTSNPNLYWYRQAAGRGLQLLFYSVGIGQISSEVPQNLSASRPQDRQFILSSKKLLLSDSGFYLCAWSDEVPQETQYFGPGTRLLVL.

The sample holds a few counts of this clone. The CDR3 DNA is TGTGCCAGCACTCCCGGCCCAAGCTGGGACTATGGCTACACCTTC. Its translation: CASTPGPSWDYGYTF. The chain uses TRBV27 and TRBJ1-2; no reliable D call. This CDR3 spans 15 amino acids. The germline CDR1 and CDR2 sequences are MNHEY and SMNVEV (reference sequence). V was shortened by 7 bases and J by 3 bases, with 18 bases between the two germline ends.

The chain recombines TRBV4-2 with TRBJ2-7, with no clear D. The length of the CDR3 is 14 residues. Between the trimmed V and J ends, which lost 5 bases and 1 base, there was a span of 12 bases. Germline CDR1 and CDR2: LGHNA and YNFKEQ. CDR3 bases: TGTGCCAGCAGCACGTCCGGCCTTTCCTACGAGCAGTACTTC. Translated, it gives CASSTSGLSYEQYF.

The V call is TRBV7-9, the J call TRBJ2-5; D is possibly TRBD2 (6 bases). The CDR3 has 12 amino acids. Trimming stripped 0 bases from V and 7 bases from J, with 6 bases between. Germline-derived CDR1 and CDR2 are SEHNR and FQNEAQ (reference sequence). The CDR3: CASSLAEGTQYF. Written as DNA, the CDR3 is TGTGCCAGCAGCTTAGCGGAGGGGACCCAGTACTTC.

The rearrangement links TRBV29-1 to TRBJ2-7, with D uncertain. The CDR3 totals 12 residues. V was cut by 8 bases and J by 6 bases, with 17 bases left in between. Germline CDR1 SQVTM, CDR2 ANQGSEA. In DNA, the CDR3 is TGCAGCTTCCGGGTATCCGCGGTCGAGCAGTACTTC. It yields the protein CSFRVSAVEQYF.

This chain joins TRBV14 and TRBJ2-5, with TRBD2 identical over 7 bases. The germline V gene has CDR1 SGHDN and CDR2 FVKESK. The junction had 4 bases not matched to a gene; V was cut back by 2 bases and J by 4 bases. The length of the CDR3 is 14 residues. The CDR3 sequence is CASSQTGGRETQYF. The CDR3, as DNA: TGTGCCAGCAGCCAAACGGGGGGACGAGAGACCCAGTACTTC.

This clone was picked up one time. V usage is TRBV14 and J usage is TRBJ2-2; D gene ambiguous. CDR3 size: 15 residues. Per the germline V gene, CDR1 is SGHDN and CDR2 is FVKESK. The V end was cut by 4 bases, the J end by 3 bases, with 12 bases between. The CDR3 coding sequence is TGTGCCAGCAGCCCCCATGAGCCACACACCGGGGAGCTGTTTTTT. This sequence encodes CASSPHEPHTGELFF.

J is TRBJ2-1 and V is TRBV9; no definite D call. Trimming stripped 2 bases from V and 5 bases from J, with 11 bases between. The CDR3 consists of 14 residues. Germline lookup yields CDR1 SGDLS and CDR2 YYNGEE. The CDR3 DNA reads TGTGCCAGCAGCGTGTGGGGTTCACACAATGAGCAGTTCTTC. It encodes CASSVWGSHNEQFF.

The chain carries TRBV28 and TRBJ2-5, with 8 bases matching TRBD2. With V trimmed by 5 bases and J by 5 bases, 1 base remained unmatched. The CDR3 length is 12 residues. In germline, CDR1 is MDHEN, CDR2 SYDVKM. The CDR3 coding sequence is TGTGCCAGCAGTCGGGGGGGGGAGACCCAGTACTTC. It translates to CASSRGGETQYF.

The CDR3 region has the DNA TGCGCCAGCAGCCAAGACTTTAGCGGAGCTCTACCCTACGAGCAGTACTTC. Its protein product is CASSQDFSGALPYEQYF. The rearrangement uses TRBV4-3 and TRBJ2-7, with a tentative D call TRBD2 (6 bases). The germline V and J ends were trimmed by 0 bases and 2 bases, with 17 bases remaining between them. CDR1 LGHNA and CDR2 YSLEER come from the germline V gene. This CDR3 region has 17 residues.

This sequence joins TRBV7-7 and TRBJ2-3; TRBD1 aligns across 9 bases. Germline V gives CDR1 SSHAT, CDR2 FNYEAQ (reference sequence). The CDR3 totals 13 residues. V shed 5 bases, J shed 7 bases, and the junction held 4 bases outside the gene matches. Here the CDR3 reads CASSAGTGYTQYF. CDR3 coding DNA: TGTGCCAGCAGCGCAGGGACAGGGTATACGCAGTATTTT.

The gene calls are TRBV4-1 and TRBJ2-7; D is unclear. The CDR3 consists of 14 residues. V dropped 0 bases and J dropped 2 bases, with 8 bases sitting between them. CDR1 is MGHRA and CDR2 is YSYEKL in the germline V gene. This chain's CDR3 is CASSQEALTYEQYF. In DNA, the CDR3 is TGCGCCAGCAGCCAAGAAGCCTTAACCTACGAGCAGTACTTC.

CDR3: CASRPGHETQYF. CDR3 nucleotides: TGCGCCAGCAGGCCGGGACACGAGACCCAGTACTTC. The chain has TRBV5-1 and TRBJ2-5, with D possibly matching TRBD1 (6 bases). V dropped 5 bases and J dropped 5 bases, with 10 bases sitting between them. The CDR3 length is 12 residues. Germline V gives CDR1 SGHRS, CDR2 YFSETQ. Variable domain in full (rest from reference TRBV5-1 and TRBJ2-5): KAGVTQTPRYLIKTRGQQVTLSCSPISGHRSVSWYQQTPGQGLQFLFEYFSETQRNKGNFPGRFSGRQFSNSRSEMNVSTLELGDSALYLCASRPGHETQYFGPGTRLLVL.

V gene TRBV30 combines with J gene TRBJ1-2, with TRBD1 matching 10 bases. The junction had 10 bases not matched to a gene; V was cut back by 1 base and J by 8 bases. The germline V gene encodes CDR1 GTSNPN and CDR2 SVGIG (reference sequence). This CDR3 region has 15 residues. CDR3 sequence: CAWSARGQGRVGYTF. CDR3 DNA sequence: TGTGCCTGGAGTGCCAGGGGACAGGGGAGGGTGGGCTACACCTTC.

The chain employs TRBV5-1 and TRBJ1-1; possibly TRBD1 for D (6 bases). Trimming shortened V by 4 bases and J by 0 bases, and 10 bases separated the two germline ends. The germline V gene has CDR1 SGHRS and CDR2 YFSETQ. This CDR3 is built from 14 residues. CDR3 sequence reads: CASSGGQLNTEAFF. Written as DNA, the CDR3 is TGCGCCAGCAGCGGTGGACAGCTGAACACTGAAGCTTTCTTT.

The V call is TRBV19, the J call TRBJ1-5, with D possibly being TRBD1 (6 bases). Trimming pared 10 bases from V and 5 bases from J, leaving 15 bases between. The CDR3 length is 13 residues. In germline, CDR1 is LNHDA, CDR2 SQIVND (reference sequence). CDR3 sequence: CATAAGEDQPQHF. In nucleotides, the CDR3 is TGTGCCACCGCTGCAGGGGAAGATCAGCCCCAGCATTTT.

This chain links TRBV30 with TRBJ2-5; weak D call: TRBD2 (5 bases). CDR1 and CDR2 from the germline V gene are GTSNPN and SVGIG (reference sequence). This CDR3 comprises 11 residues. Trimming took off 5 bases at V and 1 base at J, with 5 bases between the two ends. The CDR3 loop reads CAWGLQETQYF. CDR3 nucleotide sequence: TGTGCCTGGGGACTCCAAGAGACCCAGTACTTC. Complete variable domain (other parts from reference TRBV30 and TRBJ2-5): SQTIHQWPATLVQPVGSPLSLECTVEGTSNPNLYWYRQAAGRGLQLLFYSVGIGQISSEVPQNLSASRPQDRQFILSSKKLLLSDSGFYLCAWGLQETQYFGPGTRLLVL.

The chain is built from TRBV5-1 and TRBJ2-3, with D perhaps being TRBD1 or TRBD2 (5 bases each). Trimming took off 0 bases at V and 5 bases at J, with 13 bases between the two ends. The germline V gene encodes CDR1 SGHRS and CDR2 YFSETQ. The CDR3 loop spans 15 amino acids. CDR3 coding DNA: TGCGCCAGCAGCTTGGGGGACGCCGAGGGAGATACGCAGTATTTT. Translating gives CASSLGDAEGDTQYF.

The chain links TRBV7-2 to TRBJ2-1; a weak D match, TRBD2 (5 bases). Germline CDR1 reads SGHTA; CDR2 reads FQGNSA. V shed 3 bases and J shed 7 bases, with 16 bases lying between them. The CDR3 contains 15 residues. This chain's CDR3 is CASSLPMTNRNEQFF. CDR3 in DNA: TGTGCCAGCAGCTTGCCCATGACTAACCGGAATGAGCAGTTCTTC. Using reference TRBV7-2 and TRBJ2-1 for the parts outside the CDR3, the full variable domain is GAGVSQSPSNKVTEKGKDVELRCDPISGHTALYWYRQSLGQGLEFLIYFQGNSAPDKSGLPSDRFSAERTGGSVSTLTIQRTQQEDSAVYLCASSLPMTNRNEQFFGPGTRLTVL.

This chain connects TRBV18 to TRBJ2-7; 12 bases are a match to TRBD2. The CDR3 is made up of 17 amino acids. Germline CDR1 and CDR2: KGHSH and LQKENI. Losses at the gene ends were 6 bases for V and 0 bases for J; bases not matched to a gene: 9. This chain's CDR3 is CASSVASGRGLSYEQYF. The CDR3, as DNA: TGTGCCAGCTCTGTGGCTAGCGGGAGGGGCCTCTCCTACGAGCAGTACTTC.

The gene calls are TRBV4-1 and TRBJ2-1; D remains ambiguous. Germline V lookup: CDR1 MGHRA, CDR2 YSYEKL. With 0 bases removed from V and 5 bases from J, the gap between germline ends came to 5 bases. This CDR3 has 13 amino acids. CDR3 protein: CASSQDRDNEQFF. The CDR3 region has the DNA TGCGCCAGCAGCCAAGATAGAGACAATGAGCAGTTCTTC.

The chain joins TRBV18 to TRBJ2-1; the match to TRBD1 covers 7 bases. The CDR3 runs to 13 residues. Unmatched junction bases numbered 6, after V lost 6 bases and J lost 7 bases. Germline V gene sequence: CDR1 KGHSH, CDR2 LQKENI. This CDR3 is CASSRNRGNEQFF. The CDR3 DNA follows: TGTGCCAGCTCGCGTAACAGGGGTAATGAGCAGTTCTTC. The full variable domain, completed using reference TRBV18 and TRBJ2-1, is NAGVMQNPRHLVRRRGQEARLRCSPMKGHSHVYWYRQLPEEGLKFMVYLQKENIIDESGMPKERFSAEFPKEGPSILRIQQVVRGDSAAYFCASSRNRGNEQFFGPGTRLTVL.

The V and J genes are TRBV7-9 and TRBJ2-6, with 7 bases identical to TRBD1. Germline V gene sequence: CDR1 SEHNR, CDR2 FQNEAQ (reference sequence). The junction had 4 bases not matched to a gene; V was cut back by 5 bases and J by 3 bases. The CDR3 is 15 residues long. This CDR3 reads CASSRYRGGANVLTF. The CDR3 DNA sequence: TGTGCCAGCAGCAGATACAGGGGTGGGGCCAACGTCCTGACTTTC.

This sequence joins TRBV5-1 and TRBJ2-1; D unresolved. Germline V CDR1 and CDR2: SGHRS, YFSETQ. CDR3 size: 15 residues. Deletions cut 4 bases from V and 7 bases from J, with 18 bases between. DNA of the CDR3: TGCGCCAGCAGCCCGCTGCCGTCCAGGTTGAATGAGCAGTTCTTC. Amino acid sequence: CASSPLPSRLNEQFF.

The chain couples TRBV7-3 to TRBJ2-7; possibly TRBD1 or TRBD2 for D (6 bases each). The CDR3 is 15 residues long. The germline V and J ends were trimmed by 5 bases and 3 bases, with 17 bases remaining between them. Germline CDR1 SGHTA, CDR2 FQGTGA. CDR3 sequence (DNA): TGTGCCAGCAGCCCGCTGGGGGCGGGGTTCTACGAGCAGTACTTC. Amino acids: CASSPLGAGFYEQYF.

The chain uses TRBV19 and TRBJ1-1; TRBD1 agrees at 7 bases. The CDR3 loop spans 14 amino acids. Germline lookup yields CDR1 LNHDA and CDR2 SQIVND (reference sequence). V lost 3 bases, J lost 1 base, and 2 bases stayed unmatched. The CDR3 loop is CASSIDRENTEAFF. The CDR3 nucleotides are TGTGCCAGTAGTATTGACAGGGAGAACACTGAAGCTTTCTTT.

This rearrangement joins TRBV4-1 to TRBJ2-7, with no clear D. The CDR3 has 15 residues. Trimming removed 0 bases at V and 5 bases at J, with 14 bases between. Germline CDR1 reads MGHRA; CDR2 reads YSYEKL. The CDR3 region has the DNA TGCGCCAGCAGCCAAGATTGGGGTCTAAGGGACGAGCAGTACTTC. It yields the protein CASSQDWGLRDEQYF.